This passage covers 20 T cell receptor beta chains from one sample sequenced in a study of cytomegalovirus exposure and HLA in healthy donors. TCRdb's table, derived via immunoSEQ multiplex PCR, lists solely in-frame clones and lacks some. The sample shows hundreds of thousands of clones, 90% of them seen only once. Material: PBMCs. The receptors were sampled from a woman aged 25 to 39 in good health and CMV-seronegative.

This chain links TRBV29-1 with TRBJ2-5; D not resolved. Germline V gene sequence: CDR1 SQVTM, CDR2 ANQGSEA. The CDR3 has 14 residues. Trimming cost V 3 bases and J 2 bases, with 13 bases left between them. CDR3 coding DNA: TGCAGCGTTGACTTCTGGCCTCTACAAGAGACCCAGTACTTC. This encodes CSVDFWPLQETQYF.

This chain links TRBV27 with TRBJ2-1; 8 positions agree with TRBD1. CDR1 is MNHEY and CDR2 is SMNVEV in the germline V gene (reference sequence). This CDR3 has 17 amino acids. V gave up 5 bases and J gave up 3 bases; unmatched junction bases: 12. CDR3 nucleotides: TGTGCCAGCAGTGGGAGGTGGGCACAGGGGGACTACAATGAGCAGTTCTTC. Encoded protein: CASSGRWAQGDYNEQFF.

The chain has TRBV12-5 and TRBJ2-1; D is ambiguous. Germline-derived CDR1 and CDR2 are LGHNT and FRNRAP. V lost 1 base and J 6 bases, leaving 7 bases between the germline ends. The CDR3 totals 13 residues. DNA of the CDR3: TGTGCTAGTGGTTTGGGATTGGGCAATGAGCAGTTCTTC. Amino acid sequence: CASGLGLGNEQFF.

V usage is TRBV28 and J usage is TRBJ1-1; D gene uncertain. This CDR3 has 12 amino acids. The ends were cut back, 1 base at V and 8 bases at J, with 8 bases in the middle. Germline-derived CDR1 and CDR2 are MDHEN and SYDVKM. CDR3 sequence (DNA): TGTGCCAGCAGTTTATCGCAGCCCGAAGCTTTCTTT. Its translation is CASSLSQPEAFF.

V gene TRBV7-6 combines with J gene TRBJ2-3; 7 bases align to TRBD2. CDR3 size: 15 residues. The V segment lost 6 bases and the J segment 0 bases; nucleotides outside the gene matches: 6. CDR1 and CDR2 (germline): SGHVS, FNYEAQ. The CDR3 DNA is TGTGCCAGCAGGAGAGCGGGGCTAAGCACAGATACGCAGTATTTT. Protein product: CASRRAGLSTDTQYF.

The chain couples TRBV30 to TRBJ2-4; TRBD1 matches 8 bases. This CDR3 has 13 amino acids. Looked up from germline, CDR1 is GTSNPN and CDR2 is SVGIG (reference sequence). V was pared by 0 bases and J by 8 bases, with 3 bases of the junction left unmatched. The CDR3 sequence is CAWSVNRGDIQYF. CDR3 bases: TGTGCCTGGAGTGTAAACAGGGGGGACATTCAGTACTTC.

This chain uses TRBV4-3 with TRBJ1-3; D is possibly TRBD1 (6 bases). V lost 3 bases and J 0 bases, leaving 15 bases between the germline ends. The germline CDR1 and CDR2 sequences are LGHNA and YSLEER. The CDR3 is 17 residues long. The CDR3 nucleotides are TGCGCCAGCAGCCACTTAACAGGGATGAGCTCTGGAAACACCATATATTTT. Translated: CASSHLTGMSSGNTIYF.

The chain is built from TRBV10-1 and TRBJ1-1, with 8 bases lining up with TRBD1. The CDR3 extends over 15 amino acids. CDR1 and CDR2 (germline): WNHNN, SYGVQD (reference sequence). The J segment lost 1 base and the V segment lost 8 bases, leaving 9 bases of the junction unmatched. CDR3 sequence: CASVPDRDSNTEAFF. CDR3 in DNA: TGCGCCAGCGTTCCGGACAGGGATTCGAACACTGAAGCTTTCTTT.

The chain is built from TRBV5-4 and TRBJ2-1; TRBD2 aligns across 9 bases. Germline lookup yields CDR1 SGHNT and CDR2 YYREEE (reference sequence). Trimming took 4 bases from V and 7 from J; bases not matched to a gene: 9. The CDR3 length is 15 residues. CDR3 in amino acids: CASSLGKGLANEQFF. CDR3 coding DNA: TGTGCCAGCAGCCTGGGTAAGGGACTAGCAAATGAGCAGTTCTTC. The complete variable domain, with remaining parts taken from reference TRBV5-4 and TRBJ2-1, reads ETGVTQSPTHLIKTRGQQVTLRCSSQSGHNTVSWYQQALGQGPQFIFQYYREEENGRGNFPPRFSGLQFPNYSSELNVNALELDDSALYLCASSLGKGLANEQFFGPGTRLTVL.

CDR3 nucleotides: TGCAGTGCTCCCCGGACAGGGACCCAGTACTTC. Amino acids: CSAPRTGTQYF. The V gene is TRBV20-1, the J gene TRBJ2-5; TRBD1 matches at 7 bases. With 5 bases clipped from V and 7 bases from J, the junction kept 4 bases outside the gene matches. The CDR3 runs 11 residues. Germline CDR1 reads DFQATT; CDR2 reads SNEGSKA (reference sequence).

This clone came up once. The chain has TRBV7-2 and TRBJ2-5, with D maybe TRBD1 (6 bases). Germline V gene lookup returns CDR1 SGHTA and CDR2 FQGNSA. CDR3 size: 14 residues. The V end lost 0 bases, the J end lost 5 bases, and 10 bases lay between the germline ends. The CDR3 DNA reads TGTGCCAGCAGCTTAGCAGGGGGTAAGGAGACCCAGTACTTC. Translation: CASSLAGGKETQYF.

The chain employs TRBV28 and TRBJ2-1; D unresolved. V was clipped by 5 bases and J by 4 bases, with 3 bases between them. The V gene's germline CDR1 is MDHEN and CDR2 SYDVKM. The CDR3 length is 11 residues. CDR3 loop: CASSAYNEQFF. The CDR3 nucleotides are TGTGCCAGCAGTGCATACAATGAGCAGTTCTTC.

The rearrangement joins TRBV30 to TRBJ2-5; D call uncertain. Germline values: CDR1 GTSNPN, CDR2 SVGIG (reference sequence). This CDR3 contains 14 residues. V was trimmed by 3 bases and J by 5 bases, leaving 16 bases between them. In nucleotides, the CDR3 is TGTGCCTGGAGCGCGCCGGACGCCGTGGAGACCCAGTACTTC. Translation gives CAWSAPDAVETQYF.

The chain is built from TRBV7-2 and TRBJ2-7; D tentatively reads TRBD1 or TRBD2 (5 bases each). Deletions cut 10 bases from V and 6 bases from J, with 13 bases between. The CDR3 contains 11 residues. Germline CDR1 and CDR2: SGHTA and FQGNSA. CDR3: CATRAGTEQYF. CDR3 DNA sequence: TGTGCCACCCGTGCAGGGACCGAGCAGTACTTC.

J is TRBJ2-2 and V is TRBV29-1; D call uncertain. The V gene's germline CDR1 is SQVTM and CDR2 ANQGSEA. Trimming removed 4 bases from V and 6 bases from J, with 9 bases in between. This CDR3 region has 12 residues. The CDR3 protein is CSVVGSPGELFF. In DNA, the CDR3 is TGCAGCGTTGTTGGGTCCCCCGGGGAGCTGTTTTTT.

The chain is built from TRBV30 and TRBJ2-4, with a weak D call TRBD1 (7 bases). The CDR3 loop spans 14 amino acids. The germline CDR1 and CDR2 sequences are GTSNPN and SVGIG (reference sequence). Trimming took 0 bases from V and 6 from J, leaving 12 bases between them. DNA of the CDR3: TGTGCCTGGAGTGTGGAGGGGGCGGGAAACATTCAGTACTTC. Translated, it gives CAWSVEGAGNIQYF.

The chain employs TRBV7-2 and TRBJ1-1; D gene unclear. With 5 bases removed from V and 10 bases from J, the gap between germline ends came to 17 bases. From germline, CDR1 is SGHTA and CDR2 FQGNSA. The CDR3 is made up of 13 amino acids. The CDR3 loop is CASSDTGLLVAFF. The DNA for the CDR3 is TGTGCCAGCAGCGACACTGGTCTCCTGGTAGCTTTCTTT. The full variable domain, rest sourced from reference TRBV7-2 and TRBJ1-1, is GAGVSQSPSNKVTEKGKDVELRCDPISGHTALYWYRQSLGQGLEFLIYFQGNSAPDKSGLPSDRFSAERTGGSVSTLTIQRTQQEDSAVYLCASSDTGLLVAFFGQGTRLTVV.

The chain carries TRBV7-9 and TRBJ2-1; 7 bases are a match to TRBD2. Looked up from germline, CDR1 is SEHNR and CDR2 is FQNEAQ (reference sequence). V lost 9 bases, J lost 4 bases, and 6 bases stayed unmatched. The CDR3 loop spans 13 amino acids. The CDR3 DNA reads TGTGCCAGTCAACGGGAGGCATACAATGAGCAGTTCTTC. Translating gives CASQREAYNEQFF.

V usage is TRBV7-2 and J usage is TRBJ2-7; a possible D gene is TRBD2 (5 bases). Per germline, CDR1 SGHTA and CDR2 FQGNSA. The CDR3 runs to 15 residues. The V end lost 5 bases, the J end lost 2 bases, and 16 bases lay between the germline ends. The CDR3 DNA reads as TGTGCCAGCAGCCCCAGGTCGACTATTACCTACGAGCAGTACTTC. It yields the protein CASSPRSTITYEQYF.

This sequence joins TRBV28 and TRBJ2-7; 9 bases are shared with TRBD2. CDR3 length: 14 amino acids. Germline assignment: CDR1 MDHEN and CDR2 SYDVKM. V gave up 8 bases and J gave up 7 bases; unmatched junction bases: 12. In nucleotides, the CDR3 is TGTGCCAGCGGCGGGAGGGTACAGTTGAGGGAGCAGTACTTC. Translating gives CASGGRVQLREQYF.